These T cell receptor beta chains were read from a single sample in a study of human T cells and chemical hapten exposure. TCRdb passed the RACE reads through MiXCR, listing each CDR3 protein once. This sample carries roughly 90,000 distinct CDR3 sequences, 11% of them seen once, and the ten largest clones take 1% to 1.2%. Sample: whole blood, taken in connection with sensitization to the hapten diphenylcyclopropenone (DPC). These receptors originate from a woman under 40 with alopecia areata. Some clones in this sample may be carry-over from other donors' samples. Both conserved end residues are part of each CDR3. The order of the fields is CDR3 DNA, CDR3 protein, J gene, D gene, clone size, V gene. D genes are given only for firm matches. The size field is filled for only some rows; it gives once, few, many or a size class.

CDR3nt: TGTGCCAGCAGCCACGGAAACACCATATATTTT
CDR3aa: CASSHGNTIYF
j_gene: TRBJ1-3
d_gene: -
abundance: -
v_gene: TRBV28

CDR3nt: TGTGCCAGCAGTTACGGGGCAGGGTTGGGCGAGCAGTACTTC
CDR3aa: CASSYGAGLGEQYF
j_gene: TRBJ2-7
d_gene: -
abundance: many
v_gene: TRBV6-2/TRBV6-3

CDR3nt: TGTGCCATCAGAAGCACAGATACGCAGTATTTT
CDR3aa: CAIRSTDTQYF
j_gene: TRBJ2-3
d_gene: -
abundance: few
v_gene: TRBV10-3

CDR3nt: TGTGCCAGCAGACAGCCGTCTAGCACAGATACGCAGTATTTT
CDR3aa: CASRQPSSTDTQYF
j_gene: TRBJ2-3
d_gene: -
abundance: few
v_gene: TRBV7-2

CDR3nt: TGTGCCAGCAGTGGAGACAGGGACACCGGGGAGCTGTTTTTT
CDR3aa: CASSGDRDTGELFF
j_gene: TRBJ2-2
d_gene: TRBD1
abundance: few
v_gene: TRBV6-4

CDR3nt: TGTGCCAGCAGTGCCGGGGAGCGCAATCAGCCCCAGCATTTT
CDR3aa: CASSAGERNQPQHF
j_gene: TRBJ1-5
d_gene: -
abundance: -
v_gene: TRBV28

CDR3nt: TGCAGTGCTCTAGCGGGAGGGCCTAGGACCGGGGAGCTGTTTTTT
CDR3aa: CSALAGGPRTGELFF
j_gene: TRBJ2-2
d_gene: TRBD2
abundance: few
v_gene: TRBV20-1

CDR3nt: TGTGCCAGCAGGCAGGGATCGGGTCTGGTATATTCACCCCTCCACTTT
CDR3aa: CASRQGSGLVYSPLHF
j_gene: TRBJ1-6
d_gene: -
abundance: many
v_gene: TRBV10-3

CDR3nt: TGTGCCACCAGCAGAGCCACACAGACTAGGGAGGCCGGGCAGTTCTTC
CDR3aa: CATSRATQTREAGQFF
j_gene: TRBJ2-1
d_gene: -
abundance: -
v_gene: TRBV15

CDR3nt: TGTGCCAGCAGTAACTCGTCACAGGGGGTCGGAAAACTGTTTTTT
CDR3aa: CASSNSSQGVGKLFF
j_gene: TRBJ1-4
d_gene: TRBD1
abundance: -
v_gene: TRBV28

CDR3nt: TGCAGTGCTCGGATCGCGCGCACAGATACGCAGTATTTT
CDR3aa: CSARIARTDTQYF
j_gene: TRBJ2-3
d_gene: -
abundance: many
v_gene: TRBV20-1

CDR3nt: TGTGCCAGCAGCCAGGGGGCAAGTAGTACAGATACGCAGTATTTT
CDR3aa: CASSQGASSTDTQYF
j_gene: TRBJ2-3
d_gene: TRBD1
abundance: -
v_gene: TRBV12-3/TRBV12-4

CDR3nt: TGTGCCAGCAGCCGACAGGAACCCTCCTACGAGCAGTACTTC
CDR3aa: CASSRQEPSYEQYF
j_gene: TRBJ2-7
d_gene: -
abundance: many
v_gene: TRBV11-2

CDR3nt: TGTGCCAGCAGTTTTCTGGACAGGGGGAATGAAAAACTGTTTTTT
CDR3aa: CASSFLDRGNEKLFF
j_gene: TRBJ1-4
d_gene: TRBD1
abundance: few
v_gene: TRBV28

CDR3nt: TGTGCCAGCAGGCTTAGCGGGTTAGCCTACGAGCAGTACTTC
CDR3aa: CASRLSGLAYEQYF
j_gene: TRBJ2-7
d_gene: TRBD2
abundance: many
v_gene: TRBV27

CDR3nt: TGCAGTGCTAGAGATCCCCCCTCTCAGCTCGGGATCTTC
CDR3aa: CSARDPPSQLGIF
j_gene: TRBJ2-1
d_gene: -
abundance: many
v_gene: TRBV20-1

CDR3nt: TGCGCCAGCAGCCAAGAAAGCGAGGCTTTCTTT
CDR3aa: CASSQESEAFF
j_gene: TRBJ1-1
d_gene: -
abundance: -
v_gene: TRBV4-1

CDR3nt: TGTGCCAGCAGCTCAACCGGGACAGCTCAAGAGACCCAGTACTTC
CDR3aa: CASSSTGTAQETQYF
j_gene: TRBJ2-5
d_gene: TRBD1
abundance: many
v_gene: TRBV7-6

CDR3nt: TGTGCCACCCTGACAGGCCCCTACAATGAGCAGTTCTTC
CDR3aa: CATLTGPYNEQFF
j_gene: TRBJ2-1
d_gene: -
abundance: -
v_gene: TRBV28

CDR3nt: TGCAGTGCGCACCCGGGACTAGCGGGCTACGAGCAGTACTTC
CDR3aa: CSAHPGLAGYEQYF
j_gene: TRBJ2-7
d_gene: TRBD2
abundance: -
v_gene: TRBV20-1

CDR3nt: TGTGCCAGCAGGAGGACAGGCATGACTGAAGCTTTCTTT
CDR3aa: CASRRTGMTEAFF
j_gene: TRBJ1-1
d_gene: TRBD1
abundance: -
v_gene: TRBV27

CDR3nt: TGTGCCAGCCGGGTCGGAAAGAACACAGATACGCAGTATTTT
CDR3aa: CASRVGKNTDTQYF
j_gene: TRBJ2-3
d_gene: -
abundance: many
v_gene: TRBV2

CDR3nt: TGCGCCAGCAGCACGGGACAGGGGAACACTGAAGCTTTCTTT
CDR3aa: CASSTGQGNTEAFF
j_gene: TRBJ1-1
d_gene: TRBD1
abundance: many
v_gene: TRBV5-1

CDR3nt: TGTGCCAGCAGTCCTGGACAGGGAGTTCGGGAAAAACTGTTTTTT
CDR3aa: CASSPGQGVREKLFF
j_gene: TRBJ1-4
d_gene: TRBD1
abundance: many
v_gene: TRBV28

CDR3nt: TGTGCCAGCAGCTTAGCATTAGGGCGGAGAGTGCAGTTCTTC
CDR3aa: CASSLALGRRVQFF
j_gene: TRBJ2-1
d_gene: -
abundance: once
v_gene: TRBV7-6

CDR3nt: TGCGCCAGCTCCAGGGGCTCCTACGAGCAGTACTTC
CDR3aa: CASSRGSYEQYF
j_gene: TRBJ2-7
d_gene: -
abundance: few
v_gene: TRBV5-1

CDR3nt: TGCAGCGCCAACTTCGACACTGAAGCTTTCTTT
CDR3aa: CSANFDTEAFF
j_gene: TRBJ1-1
d_gene: -
abundance: -
v_gene: TRBV29-1

CDR3nt: TGTGCCAGCAGTTACTACCCGGGGGAGACCCAGTACTTC
CDR3aa: CASSYYPGETQYF
j_gene: TRBJ2-5
d_gene: -
abundance: few
v_gene: TRBV6-6

CDR3nt: TGTGCCATCAGGCCGGGACACAATTCACCCCTCCACTTT
CDR3aa: CAIRPGHNSPLHF
j_gene: TRBJ1-6
d_gene: -
abundance: -
v_gene: TRBV10-3